The clone carrying this T cell receptor beta chain was counted many times. Its target is not known. Nobody among the patients had been given any treatment before thyroid surgery. Authors' analysis steps: The authors used CDR3 differences across clinicopathological groups to build a distant-metastasis classifier for papillary thyroid cancer. TCRdb reassembled clones from the PCR reads with MiXCR. TCRdb's processing, not the study's, gives the V and J calls here. In the table there are 20,000 to 25,000 clones, about 14% of which are singletons. The sample comes from a study of metastatic and nonmetastatic thyroid tumors. Study-level information: Both malignant and benign thyroid patients supplied peripheral blood and tumor or nodule tissue samples, across which the repertoires of these patients were then compared. Study-level findings and limits: Relative to benign nodules, malignant thyroid tumors were reportedly characterized by significantly elevated TCR beta diversity in blood and tumor.

Germline CDR1 and CDR2: SGHTS and YDEGEE. The CDR3 spans 15 residues. The V end was cut by 6 bases, the J end by 0 bases, with 13 bases between. Sample: blood. The chain has TRBV5-8 and TRBJ2-4; D gene ambiguous. The source is a female donor with papillary thyroid cancer or a benign thyroid nodule (not recorded which). Some clones in this sample may be carry-over from other donors' samples. For the CDR3, the DNA is TGTGCCAGCACCACCCGGGCGGAAGCCAAAAACATTCAGTACTTC. Translated: CASTTRAEAKNIQYF. The full variable domain, its missing parts supplied by reference TRBV5-8 and TRBJ2-4, is EAGVTQSPTHLIKTRGQQATLRCSPISGHTSVYWYQQALGLGLQFLLWYDEGEERNRGNFPPRFSGRQFPNYSSELNVNALELEDSALYLCASTTRAEAKNIQYFGAGTRLSVL.